These 24 T cell receptor beta chains were sequenced from one sample in a study of human T cells and chemical hapten exposure. TCRdb independently ran MiXCR on the RACE reads; one entry per CDR3 protein. The sample comprises fewer than 100,000 distinct CDR3 sequences, roughly 10% of which are singletons, and roughly 1.5% rests with the top ten. Specified time point: patch test 2, 6 weeks after DPC sensitization. Stated treatment: therapeutic diphenylcyclopropenone sensitization with weekly scalp DPC. The sample consisted of whole blood, taken in connection with sensitization to the hapten diphenylcyclopropenone (DPC). These TCRs come from a man aged 18 to 29 with alopecia areata. Some clones in this sample may be carry-over from other donors' samples.

This clonotype appeared many times. The chain carries TRBV4-1 and TRBJ2-6, with 12 bases identical to TRBD2. Germline values: CDR1 MGHRA, CDR2 YSYEKL. With V trimmed by 1 base and J by 1 base, 8 bases remained unmatched. This CDR3 contains 20 residues. CDR3 protein: CASSQVASGGALSGANVLTF. CDR3 DNA sequence: TGCGCCAGCAGCCAAGTGGCTAGCGGGGGGGCCCTGTCTGGGGCCAACGTCCTGACTTTC.

This clonotype showed up just a few times. The chain recombines TRBV18 with TRBJ1-1; possibly TRBD1 for D (6 bases). The CDR3 runs 20 residues. The V gene's germline CDR1 is KGHSH and CDR2 LQKENI. V was pared by 5 bases and J by 0 bases, with 28 bases between. The CDR3 coding sequence is TGTGCCAGCTCAGGGGGGCTAGAAGAGCTTAATGAAAGAATGAACACTGAAGCTTTCTTT. This gives the protein CASSGGLEELNERMNTEAFF. Combining the CDR3 with reference TRBV18 and TRBJ1-1 gives the whole variable domain NAGVMQNPRHLVRRRGQEARLRCSPMKGHSHVYWYRQLPEEGLKFMVYLQKENIIDESGMPKERFSAEFPKEGPSILRIQQVVRGDSAAYFCASSGGLEELNERMNTEAFFGQGTRLTVV.

There are a few counts of this clonotype. The V call is TRBV20-1, the J call TRBJ2-1; 11 bases align to TRBD2. CDR3 size: 16 residues. Germline trimming cut 1 base from V and 4 bases from J; bases unmatched to any gene: 6. From germline, CDR1 is DFQATT and CDR2 SNEGSKA (reference sequence). Here the CDR3 reads CSARATSGGNYNEQFF. The CDR3 DNA reads as TGCAGTGCTAGAGCTACTAGCGGGGGAAATTACAATGAGCAGTTCTTC.

This clonotype turned up a few times. V is TRBV3-1 and J is TRBJ2-5; D is uncertain. Trimming removed 1 base at V and 4 bases at J, with 1 base between. This CDR3 is built from 11 residues. Germline V gene lookup returns CDR1 LGHDT and CDR2 YNNKEL (reference sequence). The CDR3 is CASSQGETQYF. The DNA for the CDR3 is TGTGCCAGCAGCCAAGGAGAGACCCAGTACTTC.

This clonotype has more than one count but fewer than ten. The V and J genes are TRBV7-9 and TRBJ1-1; D may be TRBD1 (5 bases). The length of the CDR3 is 13 residues. Trimming shortened V by 5 bases and J by 6 bases, and 13 bases separated the two germline ends. CDR1 SEHNR and CDR2 FQNEAQ come from the germline V gene (reference sequence). In DNA form, the CDR3 reads TGTGCCAGCAGCAAGGGGCCTCACCCTGAAGCTTTCTTT. Translating gives CASSKGPHPEAFF.

This clonotype was seen a few times. The chain links TRBV29-1 to TRBJ2-3; possible D gene TRBD1, 5 bases. The CDR3 consists of 14 residues. Germline values: CDR1 SQVTM, CDR2 ANQGSEA. Trimming left V 4 bases short and J 3 bases short, with 14 bases between. In DNA form, the CDR3 reads TGCAGCGTTGGGGTTAGGGGTGGGACAGATACGCAGTATTTT. Translated: CSVGVRGGTDTQYF.

A few counts support this clonotype. Here the CDR3 DNA reads TGTGCCAGCAGCCAAGGGACACCTAACACTGAAGCTTTCTTT. Protein sequence: CASSQGTPNTEAFF. The chain employs TRBV7-3 and TRBJ1-1; TRBD1 might be the D (6 bases). From germline, CDR1 is SGHTA and CDR2 FQGTGA. The V end was cut by 5 bases, the J end by 2 bases, with 12 bases between. The CDR3 has 14 residues.

The sample holds many counts of this clonotype. The chain employs TRBV5-1 and TRBJ2-7; D unclear. Trimming cost V 0 bases and J 4 bases, with 5 bases left between them. Germline loops: CDR1 SGHRS, CDR2 YFSETQ. The CDR3 extends over 12 amino acids. Here the CDR3 DNA reads TGCGCCAGCAGCTTGGAGAGGTACGAGCAGTACTTC. This sequence encodes CASSLERYEQYF. Variable domain in full (rest from reference TRBV5-1 and TRBJ2-7): KAGVTQTPRYLIKTRGQQVTLSCSPISGHRSVSWYQQTPGQGLQFLFEYFSETQRNKGNFPGRFSGRQFSNSRSEMNVSTLELGDSALYLCASSLERYEQYFGPGTRLTVT.

This clonotype was seen more than once but under ten times. This chain links TRBV9 with TRBJ1-4; D might be TRBD1 (5 bases). Trimming left V 4 bases short and J 8 bases short, with 15 bases between. The CDR3 totals 14 residues. The germline V gene has CDR1 SGDLS and CDR2 YYNGEE. CDR3 residues: CASSLRERGEKLFF. CDR3 DNA: TGTGCCAGCAGCCTCCGGGAGCGGGGGGAAAAACTGTTTTTT.

This clonotype was seen many times. The DNA is omitted, as the CDR3 cannot be located on it reliably, and the CDR3 follows TCRdb's listing. J is TRBJ2-2 and V is TRBV7-3; the table's D call TRBD1 went unverified against the DNA. With termini counted, the CDR3 has 16 amino acids. Per the germline V gene, CDR1 is SGHTA and CDR2 is FQGTGA. The CDR3 region is CATSTSRHGGPGSCFF.

The rearrangement links TRBV27 to TRBJ2-2; 8 bases match TRBD2. After removal of 6 bases from V and 0 bases from J, the junction contained 6 bases not matched to a gene. CDR1 and CDR2 (germline): MNHEY, SMNVEV (reference sequence). This CDR3 comprises 16 residues. The CDR3 spells CASRLSGEANTGELFF. The CDR3 DNA sequence: TGTGCCAGCAGACTTAGCGGGGAGGCGAACACCGGGGAGCTGTTTTTT.

This clonotype has more than one count but fewer than ten. V and J are TRBV20-1 and TRBJ1-2; TRBD1 is a possible D gene (5 bases). V was trimmed by 4 bases and J by 7 bases, leaving 25 bases between them. This CDR3 is 16 amino acids long. CDR1 is DFQATT and CDR2 is SNEGSKA in the germline V gene (reference sequence). CDR3 amino acids: CSANPALVARASGYTF. The CDR3 nucleotides read TGCAGTGCTAATCCCGCCCTCGTTGCCAGGGCTTCTGGCTACACCTTC.

The CDR3, as DNA: TGTGCCAGCAGTTATCGGGCAACTAATGAAAAACTGTTTTTT. Encoded protein: CASSYRATNEKLFF. The chain has TRBV6-6 and TRBJ1-4; D is ambiguous. The germline CDR1 and CDR2 sequences are MNHNY and SVGAGI (reference sequence). The CDR3 totals 14 residues. V shed 3 bases and J shed 0 bases, with 5 bases lying between them.

This clonotype turned up a few times. V gene TRBV7-6 combines with J gene TRBJ2-2; 7 bases fit TRBD1. CDR1 and CDR2 from the germline V gene are SGHVS and FNYEAQ. J was trimmed by 8 bases and V by 5 bases; bases with no gene match: 11. The CDR3 totals 15 residues. The CDR3 nucleotides are TGTGCCAGCAGCCCTACTGGACAGGTGGGAGGGGAGCTGTTTTTT. It is translated as CASSPTGQVGGELFF.

A few counts support this clonotype. This chain connects TRBV5-1 to TRBJ1-1; no clear D. This CDR3 has 13 amino acids. The germline V gene has CDR1 SGHRS and CDR2 YFSETQ. Trimming stripped 5 bases from V and 4 bases from J, with 12 bases between. For the CDR3, the DNA is TGCGCCAGCAGGGGCGGGCTGGTCACTGAAGCTTTCTTT. Protein product: CASRGGLVTEAFF.

With regard to this clonotype: Mismatch with germline at one junction end may stem from a read error. The CDR3 protein is CASSYGRTGDDTEAFF. Written as DNA, the CDR3 is TGTGCCAGCAGTTACGGCCGGACAGGAGACGACACTGAAGCCTTCTTT. This sequence joins TRBV6-5 and TRBJ1-1, with TRBD1 matching 7 bases. CDR3 size: 16 residues. CDR1 and CDR2 from the germline V gene are MNHEY and SVGAGI.

This clonotype has a handful of counts. This sequence joins TRBV14 and TRBJ2-5, with 7 positions matching TRBD1. Trimming at V came to 2 bases and at J to 0 bases, leaving 12 bases not matched to a gene. This CDR3 has 18 amino acids. Germline lookup yields CDR1 SGHDN and CDR2 FVKESK. CDR3 in DNA: TGTGCCAGCAGCCAAAGGGCAAGCACCGGGACAGACCAAGAGACCCAGTACTTC. Translation: CASSQRASTGTDQETQYF. Supplemented by reference TRBV14 and TRBJ2-5, the full variable domain reads EAGVTQFPSHSVIEKGQTVTLRCDPISGHDNLYWYRRVMGKEIKFLLHFVKESKQDESGMPNNRFLAERTGGTYSTLKVQPAELEDSGVYFCASSQRASTGTDQETQYFGPGTRLLVL.

Here the CDR3 reads CASSPQRGTLNTGELFF. CDR3 nucleotides: TGTGCCAGCAGCCCGCAACGTGGGACATTGAACACCGGGGAGCTGTTTTTT. The chain joins TRBV3-1 to TRBJ2-2, with D maybe TRBD1 (6 bases). This CDR3 has 17 residues. Trimming pared 4 bases from V and 1 base from J, leaving 16 bases between. Germline V CDR1 and CDR2: LGHDT, YNNKEL (reference sequence).

Many counts were recorded for this clonotype. The rearrangement joins TRBV14 to TRBJ2-1; unclear D gene. Trimming took off 0 bases at V and 12 bases at J, with 15 bases between the two ends. Germline V gives CDR1 SGHDN, CDR2 FVKESK. This CDR3 has 14 residues. The CDR3 coding sequence is TGTGCCAGCAGCCAAGAGTTTCCGCTAAACTGGCAGTTCTTC. Residues: CASSQEFPLNWQFF.

The rearrangement links TRBV29-1 to TRBJ2-2, with D unresolved. The CDR3 consists of 15 residues. V lost 0 bases, J lost 0 bases, and 8 bases lay in between. Germline V gene sequence: CDR1 SQVTM, CDR2 ANQGSEA. The CDR3 sequence: CSVEDTESNTGELFF. CDR3 nucleotides: TGCAGCGTTGAAGATACAGAGTCGAACACCGGGGAGCTGTTTTTT.

In this sample, this clonotype turned up a few times. The chain employs TRBV6-1 and TRBJ2-3; no clear D gene. The CDR3 consists of 16 residues. Germline assignment: CDR1 MNHNS and CDR2 SASEGT. Trimming stripped 1 base from V and 2 bases from J, with 13 bases between. This CDR3 is CASSEGPGRFTDTQYF. The CDR3 DNA follows: TGTGCCAGCAGTGAAGGGCCGGGCAGATTCACAGATACGCAGTATTTT.

At least ten counts were recorded for this clonotype. The chain couples TRBV7-2 to TRBJ2-5, with D unclear. Deletions cut 0 bases from V and 5 bases from J, with 4 bases between. Germline V gene data show CDR1 as SGHTA and CDR2 as FQGNSA. The CDR3 is 12 residues long. The CDR3 here is CASSLALETQYF. The CDR3 DNA is TGTGCCAGCAGCTTAGCTCTGGAGACCCAGTACTTC.

The gene calls are TRBV7-8 and TRBJ1-6, with 7 positions matching TRBD1. Germline V CDR1 and CDR2: SGHVS, FQNEAQ. CDR3 size: 16 residues. The J segment lost 9 bases and the V segment lost 0 bases, leaving 8 bases of the junction unmatched. The CDR3 spells CASSLATGEWGSPLHF. In DNA, the CDR3 is TGTGCCAGCAGCTTAGCAACAGGGGAGTGGGGTTCACCCCTCCACTTT.

This chain links TRBV7-2 with TRBJ1-3; D not resolved. The germline V and J ends were trimmed by 3 bases and 4 bases, with 4 bases remaining between them. Germline lookup yields CDR1 SGHTA and CDR2 FQGNSA. The CDR3 length is 12 residues. Written as DNA, the CDR3 is TGTGCCAGCAGCTTCCCCGGAAACACCATATATTTT. It yields the protein CASSFPGNTIYF.